The 21 T cell receptor beta chains listed next were all sequenced from one sample in a study of T cells in Graves' hyperthyroidism and ophthalmopathy. TCR beta CDR3 regions were amplified from RNA. RT-PCR in the first round (using the HTBI primer set) targeted the TCR CDR3. TCRdb reanalysed the multiplex PCR reads using MiXCR and keeps one entry per CDR3 protein. Here the sample spans 40,000 to 60,000 distinct CDR3 sequences, roughly half being singletons. Material: peripheral blood or thyroid tissue (not recorded which). Source of these receptors: a man younger than 35 with Graves' hyperthyroidism.

This clonotype was observed at least ten times. In DNA, the CDR3 is TGTGCCACCAGTGATTCCACGGGAGGAACAGATACGCAGTATTTT. Its protein product is CATSDSTGGTDTQYF. The rearrangement uses TRBV24-1 and TRBJ2-3; 7 bases are a match to TRBD2. CDR1 and CDR2 (germline): KGHDR, SFDVKD. The CDR3 covers 15 residues. Trimming at V came to 2 bases and at J to 3 bases, leaving 4 bases not matched to a gene.

The genes are TRBV7-3 and TRBJ2-7; weak D call: TRBD1 (5 bases). In germline, CDR1 is SGHTA, CDR2 FQGTGA. The CDR3 has 14 amino acids. With 5 bases removed from V and 6 bases from J, the gap between germline ends came to 17 bases. CDR3 DNA sequence: TGTGCCAGCAGCCTACAATCAGGGTCCCGCGAGCAGTACTTC. Translated, it gives CASSLQSGSREQYF.

Many counts were recorded for this clonotype. The gene calls are TRBV27 and TRBJ1-4, with D tentatively TRBD1 (6 bases). Trimming pared 6 bases from V and 3 bases from J, leaving 11 bases between. Germline V gene sequence: CDR1 MNHEY, CDR2 SMNVEV (reference sequence). CDR3 length equals 14 residues. CDR3 sequence: CASRKQGANEKLFF. CDR3 in DNA: TGTGCCAGCAGAAAACAGGGTGCTAATGAAAAACTGTTTTTT.

This clonotype was recorded at least ten times. CDR3 in amino acids: CASSSLGRANTGELFF. Here the CDR3 DNA reads TGTGCCAGCAGCTCCCTGGGCAGGGCGAACACCGGGGAGCTGTTTTTT. The chain links TRBV7-9 to TRBJ2-2; tentatively, D is TRBD1 (5 bases). Trimming took off 4 bases at V and 0 bases at J, with 12 bases between the two ends. The CDR3 runs 16 residues. The V gene's germline CDR1 is SEHNR and CDR2 FQNEAQ (reference sequence).

This clonotype was observed many times. The chain carries TRBV29-1 and TRBJ2-7; 8 bases match TRBD1. V lost 2 bases, J lost 6 bases, and 3 bases stayed unmatched. Germline V gene sequence: CDR1 SQVTM, CDR2 ANQGSEA. This CDR3 has 12 amino acids. This CDR3 is CSVERQGREQYF. The CDR3 coding sequence is TGCAGCGTTGAAAGACAGGGGCGCGAGCAGTACTTC.

This clonotype has a count of ten or more. The chain couples TRBV5-1 to TRBJ1-3; the D is unclear. CDR1 and CDR2 (germline): SGHRS, YFSETQ. V lost 0 bases to trimming and J lost 1 base, with 2 bases between them. The CDR3 contains 13 residues. CDR3 nucleotides: TGCGCCAGCAGCTTGGGATCTGGAAACACCATATATTTT. It encodes CASSLGSGNTIYF.

This clonotype was counted a single time. The V and J genes are TRBV7-2 and TRBJ1-5, with a possible D match to TRBD1 (6 bases). CDR1 SGHTA and CDR2 FQGNSA come from the germline V gene. CDR3 length: 17 residues. V lost 5 bases, J lost 2 bases, and 19 bases lay in between. The CDR3 DNA is TGTGCCAGCAGCCCCTGGACGGGGGCGGAACGCAATCAGCCCCAGCATTTT. Protein: CASSPWTGAERNQPQHF.

This clonotype was observed at least ten times. The chain combines TRBV12-3 or TRBV12-4 with TRBJ2-2, with D possibly TRBD1 on 6 matching bases. The CDR3 loop spans 16 amino acids. Between the trimmed V and J ends, which lost 7 bases and 5 bases, there was a span of 20 bases. As DNA, the CDR3 is TGTGCCAGCACCGAAGGATCCAAGGGGGTAACCGGGGAGCTGTTTTTT. It yields the protein CASTEGSKGVTGELFF.

This clonotype came up many times. The V gene is TRBV6-5, the J gene TRBJ1-3, with D possibly TRBD1 on 5 matching bases. The CDR3 totals 15 residues. Trimming cost V 7 bases and J 2 bases, with 15 bases left between them. Germline V gene sequence: CDR1 MNHEY, CDR2 SVGAGI. The CDR3 sequence: CASKLGVGAGNTIYF. The CDR3 coding sequence is TGTGCCAGCAAACTAGGGGTCGGGGCTGGAAACACCATATATTTT.

The chain combines TRBV7-9 with TRBJ2-2; 12 bases line up with TRBD1. V shed 3 bases, J shed 3 bases, and the junction held 14 bases outside the gene matches. Germline V gives CDR1 SEHNR, CDR2 FQNEAQ (reference sequence). The CDR3 is 20 amino acids. CDR3 region: CASSLTLWSGTGGHTGELFF. CDR3 coding DNA: TGTGCCAGCAGCTTGACCCTCTGGTCTGGGACAGGGGGCCACACCGGGGAGCTGTTTTTT.

With respect to this clonotype: Relative to the germline gene, one junction end is altered; a read error may explain this. V gene TRBV10-2 combines with J gene TRBJ1-1; TRBD1 is a possible D gene (6 bases). The CDR3 length is 14 residues. CDR1 WSHSY and CDR2 SAAADI come from the germline V gene. The CDR3 loop is CAGSLTGQLAEAFF. CDR3 sequence (DNA): TGCGCCGGCAGCCTCACAGGACAGCTCGCTGAAGCTTTCTTT.

The sample holds many counts of this clonotype. This sequence joins TRBV19 and TRBJ1-5; D is unresolved. The V end lost 5 bases, the J end lost 0 bases, and 11 bases lay between the germline ends. CDR1 and CDR2 from the germline V gene are LNHDA and SQIVND (reference sequence). The CDR3 has 15 amino acids. The CDR3 sequence: CASSPRPNSNQPQHF. As DNA, the CDR3 is TGTGCCAGTAGTCCCCGACCGAATAGCAATCAGCCCCAGCATTTT.

The V call is TRBV4-3, the J call TRBJ2-7; D is perhaps TRBD2 (5 bases). The CDR3 loop spans 14 amino acids. Germline CDR1 LGHNA, CDR2 YSLEER. The ends were cut back, 0 bases at V and 6 bases at J, with 12 bases in the middle. The CDR3 loop reads CASSQDVAGLEQYF. In DNA, the CDR3 is TGCGCCAGCAGCCAAGATGTAGCAGGACTCGAGCAGTACTTC.

This clonotype appeared a few times. V and J are TRBV7-8 and TRBJ1-1; 8 positions match TRBD1. The CDR3 sequence is 14 residues long. CDR1 is SGHVS and CDR2 is FQNEAQ in the germline V gene. V lost 1 base, J lost 3 bases, and 1 base stayed unmatched. CDR3 in DNA: TGTGCCAGCAGCTTAGTGGACAGGGACACTGAAGCTTTCTTT. As protein: CASSLVDRDTEAFF.

The chain is built from TRBV7-3 and TRBJ2-5; maybe TRBD2 (6 bases). V lost 5 bases and J 7 bases, leaving 26 bases between the germline ends. The CDR3 is 17 amino acids. Germline lookup yields CDR1 SGHTA and CDR2 FQGTGA. CDR3 DNA sequence: TGTGCCAGCAGCCCAACAGGCCCAGAGGTCCTGGGGGGGACCCAGTACTTC. Translation: CASSPTGPEVLGGTQYF. The complete variable domain, with remaining parts taken from reference TRBV7-3 and TRBJ2-5, reads GAGVSQTPSNKVTEKGKYVELRCDPISGHTALYWYRQSLGQGPEFLIYFQGTGAADDSGLPNDRFFAVRPEGSVSTLKIQRTERGDSAVYLCASSPTGPEVLGGTQYFGPGTRLLVL.

The chain carries TRBV2 and TRBJ1-5; unclear D gene. The CDR3 loop spans 13 amino acids. Per the germline V gene, CDR1 is SNHLY and CDR2 is FYNNEI. V shed 3 bases and J shed 13 bases, with 16 bases lying between them. For the CDR3, the DNA is TGTGCCAGCAGTGATACTGACCGGGATAAACAGCATTTT. Its translation: CASSDTDRDKQHF.

This clonotype has more than one count but fewer than ten. Being one base from a much bigger clone, this may be a read error. The chain uses TRBV28 and TRBJ1-6, with 8 nucleotides matching TRBD1. The CDR3 is made up of 14 amino acids. Looked up from germline, CDR1 is MDHEN and CDR2 is SYDVKM. DNA for the CDR3: TGTACCAGCAGTACAGGGGGATCGGAATCACCCCTCCACTTT. Its protein is CTSSTGGSESPLHF.

In this sample, this clonotype turned up many times. The chain joins TRBV28 to TRBJ2-7; 7 bases fit TRBD1. The junction had 11 bases not matched to a gene; V was cut back by 6 bases and J by 3 bases. The germline V gene encodes CDR1 MDHEN and CDR2 SYDVKM. The CDR3 sequence is 15 residues long. The chain's CDR3 is CASSRGKDRFYEQYF. The CDR3 nucleotides read TGTGCCAGCAGCAGAGGAAAGGACAGGTTCTACGAGCAGTACTTC.

This clonotype came up many times. The V call is TRBV7-2, the J call TRBJ2-3; possibly TRBD2 for D (6 bases). Germline CDR1 and CDR2: SGHTA and FQGNSA. V gave up 3 bases and J gave up 6 bases, with 13 bases separating them. CDR3 length equals 14 residues. CDR3 in amino acids: CASSFSGGQDTQYF. The CDR3 nucleotides read TGTGCCAGCAGCTTTAGCGGAGGTCAGGATACGCAGTATTTT.

About this clonotype itself: A much bigger clone sits one base away, suggesting this may be a read error. The conserved final phenylalanine or tryptophan is absent from the CDR3, which likely points to a read error. This chain connects TRBV7-2 to TRBJ2-3; 10 nucleotides agree with TRBD1. Germline V gene sequence: CDR1 SGHTA, CDR2 FQGNSA. CDR3 length equals 18 residues. The V and J ends lost 1 base and 1 base, in that order; junction bases with no gene match: 8. The DNA for the CDR3 is TGTGCCAGCAGCTTAGTGCGGGCGGGGACAGGGGGCACAGATACGCAGTATCTT. Translation gives CASSLVRAGTGGTDTQYL.

This clonotype has at least ten counts. V gene TRBV5-1 combines with J gene TRBJ1-6; D is uncertain. Trimming took off 5 bases at V and 9 bases at J, with 12 bases between the two ends. CDR1 SGHRS and CDR2 YFSETQ come from the germline V gene. The CDR3 has 13 residues. The CDR3 protein is CASSPGWGSPLHF. The CDR3 DNA sequence: TGCGCCAGCAGTCCGGGCTGGGGTTCACCCCTCCACTTT.